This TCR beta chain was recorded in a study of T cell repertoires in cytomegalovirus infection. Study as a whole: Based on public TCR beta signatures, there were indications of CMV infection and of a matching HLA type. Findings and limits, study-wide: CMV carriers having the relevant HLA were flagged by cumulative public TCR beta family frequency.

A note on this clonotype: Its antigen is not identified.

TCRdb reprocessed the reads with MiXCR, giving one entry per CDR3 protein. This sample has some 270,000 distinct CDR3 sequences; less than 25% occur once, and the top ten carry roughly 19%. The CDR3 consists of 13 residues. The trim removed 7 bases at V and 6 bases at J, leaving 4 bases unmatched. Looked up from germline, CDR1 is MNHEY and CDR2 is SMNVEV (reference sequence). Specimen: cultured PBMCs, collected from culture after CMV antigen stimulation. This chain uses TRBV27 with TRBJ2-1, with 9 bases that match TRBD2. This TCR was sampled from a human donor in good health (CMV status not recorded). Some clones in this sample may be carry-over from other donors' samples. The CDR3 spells CASTAGGPNEQFF. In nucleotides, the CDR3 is TGTGCCAGCACTGCGGGAGGGCCCAATGAGCAGTTCTTC.